This T cell receptor (beta chain) was found in a study of T-cell reconstitution after alpha-beta-depleted transplantation in children. Preparation of the TCRbeta library involved a method that used unique molecular identifiers. TCRdb redid the calling of the PCR reads with MiXCR, one entry per CDR3 protein. The table includes approximately 400,000 distinct CDR3 sequences, 11% detected once. This clonotype was recorded at least ten times. CDR1 is LGHNA, CDR2 YSLEER, per germline. The CDR3 has 17 amino acids. Trimming removed 3 bases from V and 1 base from J, with 15 bases in between. This clonotype originated in a human donor who donated a stem cell graft to a child with acute myeloid leukemia. Sequences were derived from PBMCs from the stem cell graft donor, sampled from the stem cell graft. The chain links TRBV4-3 to TRBJ2-2; the D gene is possibly TRBD2 (5 bases). Here the CDR3 reads CASSQPVGGVNTGELFF. The DNA for the CDR3 is TGCGCCAGCAGCCAGCCTGTTGGAGGTGTGAACACCGGGGAGCTGTTTTTT.